This T cell receptor (beta chain) was found in a study of shared clonotypes between healthy human individuals. The CDR3 contains 14 residues. Germline CDR1 is SEHNR and CDR2 is FQNEAQ (reference sequence). Trimming removed 5 bases at V and 4 bases at J, with 14 bases between. Source study methods: Filtering was not the same, since immunoSEQ gave junction-only sequences without quality scores. Data came from immunoSEQ multiplex PCR; TCRdb stores just in-frame clones and leaves some out. D and trimming come from the DNA, and the V and J calls and clone size come from that table. The table has about 2.4 million clones, approximately 90% seen once.

The source of this sequence is a man between 18 and 35 years old in good health. The chain joins TRBV7-9 to TRBJ1-1; D not resolved. The sequenced sample was naive CD4+ T cells sorted from blood. The subset here: CD45RA+ positively selected. The CDR3 region has the DNA TGTGCCAGCAGCCCCCAAGACGGGAGCACTGAAGCTTTCTTT. This codes for CASSPQDGSTEAFF.